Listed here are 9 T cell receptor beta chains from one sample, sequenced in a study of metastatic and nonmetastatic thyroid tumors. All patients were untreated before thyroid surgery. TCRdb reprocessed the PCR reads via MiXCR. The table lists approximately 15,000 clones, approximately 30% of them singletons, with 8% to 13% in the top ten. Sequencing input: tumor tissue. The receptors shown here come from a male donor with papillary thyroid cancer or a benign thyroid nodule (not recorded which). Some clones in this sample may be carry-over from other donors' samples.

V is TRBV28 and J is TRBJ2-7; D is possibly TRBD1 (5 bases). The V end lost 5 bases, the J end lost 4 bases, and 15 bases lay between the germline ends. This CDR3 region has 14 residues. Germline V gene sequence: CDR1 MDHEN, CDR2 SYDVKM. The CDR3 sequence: CASSLPGPGYEQYF. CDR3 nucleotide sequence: TGTGCCAGCAGTCTCCCCGGGCCAGGGTACGAGCAGTACTTC.

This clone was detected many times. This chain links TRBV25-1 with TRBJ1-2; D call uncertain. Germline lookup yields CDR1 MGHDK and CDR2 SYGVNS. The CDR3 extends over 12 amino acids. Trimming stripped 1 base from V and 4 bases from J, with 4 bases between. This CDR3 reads CASSEWGYGYTF. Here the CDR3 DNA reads TGTGCCAGCAGTGAATGGGGCTATGGCTACACCTTC.

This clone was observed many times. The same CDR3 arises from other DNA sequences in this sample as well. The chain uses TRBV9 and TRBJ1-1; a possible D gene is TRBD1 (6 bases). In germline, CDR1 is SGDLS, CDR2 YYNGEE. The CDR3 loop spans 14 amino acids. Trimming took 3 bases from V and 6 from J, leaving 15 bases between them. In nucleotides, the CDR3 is TGTGCCAGCAGCGCTACTCAGGGGTTCGCTGAAGCTTTCTTT. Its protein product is CASSATQGFAEAFF.

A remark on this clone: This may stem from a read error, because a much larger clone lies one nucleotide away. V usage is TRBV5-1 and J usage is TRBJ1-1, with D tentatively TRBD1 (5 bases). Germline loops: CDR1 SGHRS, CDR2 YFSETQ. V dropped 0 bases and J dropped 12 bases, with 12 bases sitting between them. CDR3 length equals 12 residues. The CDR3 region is CASSLGGVDTFF. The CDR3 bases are TGCGCCAGCAGCTTGGGAGGGGTTGACACTTTCTTT.

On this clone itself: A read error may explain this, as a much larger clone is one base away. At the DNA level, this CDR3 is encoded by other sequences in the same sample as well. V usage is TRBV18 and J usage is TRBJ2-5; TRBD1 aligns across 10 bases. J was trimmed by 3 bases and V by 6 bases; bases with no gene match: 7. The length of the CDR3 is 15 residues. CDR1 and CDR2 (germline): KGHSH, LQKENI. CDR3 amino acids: CASSRDRGQEETQYF. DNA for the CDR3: TGTGCCAGCTCCCGTGACAGGGGGCAGGAAGAGACCCAGTACTTC.

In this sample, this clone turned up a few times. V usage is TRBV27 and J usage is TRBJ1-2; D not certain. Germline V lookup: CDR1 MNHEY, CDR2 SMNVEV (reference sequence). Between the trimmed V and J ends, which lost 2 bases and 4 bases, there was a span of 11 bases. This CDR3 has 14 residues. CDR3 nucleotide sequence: TGTGCCAGCAGTTTAGCTCCACGGATCTATGGCTACACCTTC. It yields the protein CASSLAPRIYGYTF.

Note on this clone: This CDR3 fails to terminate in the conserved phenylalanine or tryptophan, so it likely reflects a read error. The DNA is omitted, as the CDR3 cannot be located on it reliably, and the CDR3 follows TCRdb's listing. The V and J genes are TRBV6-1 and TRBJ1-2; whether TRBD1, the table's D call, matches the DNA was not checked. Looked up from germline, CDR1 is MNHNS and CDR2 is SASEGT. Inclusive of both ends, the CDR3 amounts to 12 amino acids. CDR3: CASSLPRGFWPL.

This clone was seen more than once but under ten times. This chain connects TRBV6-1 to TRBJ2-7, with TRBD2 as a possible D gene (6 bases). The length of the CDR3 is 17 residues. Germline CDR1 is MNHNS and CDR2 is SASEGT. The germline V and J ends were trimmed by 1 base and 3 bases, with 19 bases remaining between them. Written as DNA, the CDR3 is TGTGCCAGCAGTGAAGGGGGAGGCTGGCCCGCTTTCTACGAGCAGTACTTC. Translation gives CASSEGGGWPAFYEQYF.

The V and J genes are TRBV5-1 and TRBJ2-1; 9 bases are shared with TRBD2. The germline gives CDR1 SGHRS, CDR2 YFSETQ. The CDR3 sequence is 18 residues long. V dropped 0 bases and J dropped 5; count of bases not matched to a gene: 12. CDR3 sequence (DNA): TGCGCCAGCAGCTTGGCCCTCTTAGTAGCGGGGGAGCACAATGAGCAGTTCTTC. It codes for CASSLALLVAGEHNEQFF.